What follows is one TCR beta chain and its context. The sample belongs to a study of blood T cell repertoires in COVID-19. Overall study: From T cells, B-cell-depleted T cells, or PBMCs came the material, which was cDNA or gDNA.

Some clones are missing from TCRdb's copy, which holds only in-frame ones; the method was immunoSEQ multiplex PCR. The data show 290,000 or so clones, roughly 85% seen once. J lost 4 bases, V lost 5 bases, and 8 bases had no gene match. This CDR3 is built from 16 residues. In germline, CDR1 is SGHAT, CDR2 FQDESV (reference sequence). The chain employs TRBV11-1 and TRBJ2-1; 10 nucleotides align to TRBD2. Sequences were obtained from PBMCs or T cells enriched from blood (not recorded which). The receptor's source is a man in his forties who had been exposed to COVID-19. The DNA for the CDR3 is TGTGCCAGCAGCCCCGGACTAGCGGACATTTACAATGAGCAGTTCTTC. Its translation: CASSPGLADIYNEQFF.